This T cell receptor beta chain derives from a study of blood T cell repertoires in COVID-19. This clone was found a few times. Trimming removed 5 bases from V and 0 bases from J, with 14 bases in between. Germline V CDR1 and CDR2: SGHTA, FQGNSA. The CDR3 sequence is 15 residues long. Assay used: immunoSEQ multiplex PCR; TCRdb lists only in-frame clones, some missing. The sample contains roughly 150,000 clones, around four fifths of which appear only once. J is TRBJ2-7 and V is TRBV7-2, with a weak D call TRBD2 (6 bases). The sequence came from a woman of 80 years or more with COVID-19, enrolled during active disease. The sample consisted of peripheral blood. The CDR3 bases are TGTGCCAGCAGCCTTAACCGGGGGAGCTCCTACGAGCAGTACTTC. Encoded protein: CASSLNRGSSYEQYF. Using reference TRBV7-2 and TRBJ2-7 for the parts outside the CDR3, the full variable domain is GAGVSQSPSNKVTEKGKDVELRCDPISGHTALYWYRQSLGQGLEFLIYFQGNSAPDKSGLPSDRFSAERTGGSVSTLTIQRTQQEDSAVYLCASSLNRGSSYEQYFGPGTRLTVT.